The 16 T cell receptor beta chains listed next were all sequenced from one sample in a study of blood T cell repertoires in COVID-19 (dated by TCRdb to the early 2020s). Receptor libraries were prepared by the immunoSEQ multiplex PCR assay. Imported from immuneACCESS, the table was reduced by TCRdb to in-frame sequences with V and J called. These copies leave out some clones; in studies compared against another copy, an unresolved V gene accounts for under half, and the cause of the remainder is not known. The sample table lists some 190,000 clones, more than 80% of them with a count of one. Together, the top ten hold roughly 8.2% of the sample. The specimen sequenced was peripheral blood. The receptors originated from a woman aged 55-69 years with acute or convalescent COVID-19.

The chain links TRBV3-1 (or the pseudogene TRBV3-2) to TRBJ2-1; D is possibly TRBD1 (6 bases). The CDR3 contains 13 residues. V dropped 4 bases and J dropped 7 bases, with 11 bases sitting between them. Per the germline V gene, CDR1 is LGHDT and CDR2 is YNNKEL (reference sequence). The CDR3: CASSRAQGNEQFF. CDR3 coding DNA: TGTGCCAGCAGCCGCGCCCAGGGGAATGAGCAGTTCTTC.

The chain uses TRBV6-1 and TRBJ1-6; D not resolved. The CDR3 is 14 residues long. The V and J ends lost 3 bases and 13 bases respectively, with 16 bases between them. Germline V gives CDR1 MNHNS, CDR2 SASEGT. This chain's CDR3 is CASSDDDIIRPLHF. In DNA, the CDR3 is TGTGCCAGCAGTGACGACGACATAATCAGGCCCCTCCACTTT.

The gene calls are TRBV5-1 and TRBJ2-1, with 7 bases that match TRBD1. The germline V gene has CDR1 SGHRS and CDR2 YFSETQ. The CDR3 has 14 residues. J was trimmed by 2 bases and V by 2 bases; bases with no gene match: 1. As DNA, the CDR3 is TGCGCCAGCAGCTTCAGGGGGACCTACAATGAGCAGTTCTTC. Translated: CASSFRGTYNEQFF.

This clone was seen just once. The V call is TRBV11-2, the J call TRBJ2-7, with D possibly being TRBD2 (7 bases). V was trimmed by 6 bases and J by 6 bases, leaving 15 bases between them. CDR3 length: 13 residues. CDR1 is SGHAT and CDR2 is FQNNGV in the germline V gene. This chain's CDR3 is CASRRGGNVEQYV. In DNA form, the CDR3 reads TGTGCCAGCAGGAGGGGGGGAAACGTCGAGCAGTACGTC.

V and J are TRBV19 and TRBJ2-3; 12 bases map to TRBD2. The CDR3 loop spans 16 amino acids. V gave up 5 bases and J gave up 2 bases; unmatched junction bases: 5. CDR1 is LNHDA and CDR2 is SQIVND in the germline V gene (reference sequence). CDR3 bases: TGTGCCAGTAGTGCTAGACTAGCGGGAGTCACAGATACGCAGTATTTT. Translating gives CASSARLAGVTDTQYF.

This chain uses TRBV28 with TRBJ1-5; D perhaps matches TRBD1 (6 bases). The V and J ends lost 5 bases and 3 bases respectively, with 11 bases between them. This CDR3 comprises 14 residues. The germline V gene has CDR1 MDHEN and CDR2 SYDVKM. The CDR3 bases are TGTGCCAGCAGTCTCAGGGGAAACAATCAGCCCCAGCATTTT. It yields the protein CASSLRGNNQPQHF. Combining the CDR3 with reference TRBV28 and TRBJ1-5 gives the whole variable domain DVKVTQSSRYLVKRTGEKVFLECVQDMDHENMFWYRQDPGLGLRLIYFSYDVKMKEKGDIPEGYSVSREKKERFSLILESASTNQTSMYLCASSLRGNNQPQHFGDGTRLSIL.

The CDR3 DNA reads as TGTGCCAGCAGGGCAGGGTCTCAGCCCCAGCATTTT. It is translated as CASRAGSQPQHF. V usage is TRBV12-3 or TRBV12-4 and J usage is TRBJ1-5; possibly TRBD1 for D (5 bases). Trimming took 6 bases from V and 6 from J, leaving 9 bases between them. The CDR3 contains 12 residues.

A single count supports this clone. The genes are TRBV28 and TRBJ1-2; TRBD1 aligns across 7 bases. This CDR3 is built from 13 residues. The germline gives CDR1 MDHEN, CDR2 SYDVKM. The ends lost 10 bases at V and 3 bases at J; junction bases unmatched: 8. DNA for the CDR3: TGTGCCACCAATCCGACAGGGTACTATGGCTACACCTTC. Translation gives CATNPTGYYGYTF.

Points on this clone: Other DNA sequences from this sample encode an identical CDR3 as well. V is TRBV5-1 and J is TRBJ2-5; possible D gene TRBD1, 6 bases. CDR1 and CDR2 (germline): SGHRS, YFSETQ. The CDR3 consists of 15 residues. V was clipped by 2 bases and J by 0 bases, with 11 bases between them. CDR3: CASSLGGHNQETQYF. CDR3 DNA sequence: TGCGCCAGCAGCTTAGGGGGACACAACCAAGAGACCCAGTACTTC.

The CDR3 DNA follows: TGTGCCACCAGCAGAGGTGGAAGCGGAGACAATGAGCAGTTCTTC. Amino acid sequence: CATSRGGSGDNEQFF. The chain carries TRBV15 and TRBJ2-1; tentative D call: TRBD2 (5 bases). The CDR3 covers 15 residues. Trimming pared 1 base from V and 5 bases from J, leaving 12 bases between. Per the germline V gene, CDR1 is LNHNV and CDR2 is YYDKDF (reference sequence). Supplemented by reference TRBV15 and TRBJ2-1, the full variable domain reads DAMVIQNPRYQVTQFGKPVTLSCSQTLNHNVMYWYQQKSSQAPKLLFHYYDKDFNNEADTPDNFQSRRPNTSFCFLDIRSPGLGDTAMYLCATSRGGSGDNEQFFGPGTRLTVL.

The chain combines TRBV7-3 with TRBJ2-5, with D maybe TRBD1 (6 bases). The CDR3 is 13 residues long. Trimming took 5 bases from V and 2 from J, leaving 9 bases between them. The germline gives CDR1 SGHTA, CDR2 FQGTGA. The CDR3 DNA reads as TGTGCCAGCAGCCGACAGGTTCAAGAGACCCAGTACTTC. Its protein is CASSRQVQETQYF.

V gene TRBV24-1 combines with J gene TRBJ1-2; D gene uncertain. With 9 bases removed from V and 5 bases from J, the gap between germline ends came to 9 bases. This CDR3 contains 11 residues. CDR1 is KGHDR, CDR2 SFDVKD, per germline. The DNA for the CDR3 is TGTGCCACCTGGGGAGAATATGGCTACACCTTC. It specifies CATWGEYGYTF.

The genes are TRBV7-9 and TRBJ1-1, with unresolved D. Germline loops: CDR1 SEHNR, CDR2 FQNEAQ (reference sequence). CDR3 size: 15 residues. The V end lost 7 bases, the J end lost 1 base, and 16 bases lay between the germline ends. CDR3 nucleotides: TGTGCCAGCACCAATGGCCTCCGGGGGAACACTGAAGCTTTCTTT. Amino acid sequence: CASTNGLRGNTEAFF.

The rearrangement links TRBV19 to TRBJ1-2; D is undetermined. With 6 bases removed from V and 0 bases from J, the gap between germline ends came to 8 bases. The germline V gene has CDR1 LNHDA and CDR2 SQIVND (reference sequence). The CDR3 loop spans 13 amino acids. The CDR3 sequence: CASSQTANYGYTF. The CDR3 nucleotides are TGTGCCAGTAGCCAAACAGCTAACTATGGCTACACCTTC.

The chain carries TRBV20-1 and TRBJ1-2; D is undetermined. The CDR3 has 11 amino acids. Germline CDR1 reads DFQATT; CDR2 reads SNEGSKA (reference sequence). Trimming removed 3 bases at V and 4 bases at J, with 6 bases between. The CDR3 region is CSASSLYGYTF. The CDR3 nucleotides are TGCAGTGCTAGCAGTCTCTATGGCTACACCTTC.

This chain uses TRBV6-5 with TRBJ1-6; weak D call: TRBD1 (5 bases). This CDR3 has 15 amino acids. The germline gives CDR1 MNHEY, CDR2 SVGAGI. V dropped 2 bases and J dropped 7 bases, with 12 bases sitting between them. CDR3 sequence: CASSYEAGVNSPLHF. As DNA, the CDR3 is TGTGCCAGCAGTTACGAGGCGGGGGTAAATTCACCCCTCCACTTT.